This T cell receptor beta chain came from a study of cytomegalovirus exposure and HLA in healthy donors. The overall study: Of some 360 genotyped donors, approximately 84% clustered with self-reported Caucasian donors.

The J segment lost 8 bases and the V segment lost 2 bases, leaving 8 bases of the junction unmatched. Per germline, CDR1 GTSNPN and CDR2 SVGIG (reference sequence). This CDR3 has 14 residues. The study's findings and limits: In a later analysis, TCR association rates varied by HLA locus: DRB1 most, HLA-C fewest. It was only CMV serostatus that was available as immune exposure information. Reports indicated that the classifier achieved high specificity and sensitivity in diagnosing cytomegalovirus status.

Use of 60 Vbeta and 13 Jbeta primers characterized the PCR. Method: immunoSEQ multiplex PCR; TCRdb's copy keeps in-frame clones and lacks some. The top ten hold around 12% of the sample, which has 100,000 or so clones, roughly three quarters seen once. Notes on this clone: The antigen is undetermined.

Material: PBMCs. This chain joins TRBV30 and TRBJ2-4; 8 bases match TRBD1. This receptor was taken from a woman aged 35 to 49 in good health and CMV-seropositive. The CDR3 reads CAWSPGQGTDIQYF. The CDR3 DNA reads TGTGCCTGGAGTCCCGGACAGGGTACGGACATTCAGTACTTC.